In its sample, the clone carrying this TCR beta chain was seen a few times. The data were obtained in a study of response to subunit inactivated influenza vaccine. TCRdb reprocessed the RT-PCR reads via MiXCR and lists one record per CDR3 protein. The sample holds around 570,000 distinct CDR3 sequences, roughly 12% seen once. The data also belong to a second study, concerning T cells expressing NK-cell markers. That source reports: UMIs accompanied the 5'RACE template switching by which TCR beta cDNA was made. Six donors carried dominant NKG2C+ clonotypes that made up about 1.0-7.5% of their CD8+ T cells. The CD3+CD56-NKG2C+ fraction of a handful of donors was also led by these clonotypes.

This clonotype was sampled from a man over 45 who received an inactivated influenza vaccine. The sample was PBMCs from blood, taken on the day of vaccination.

CDR3 in DNA: TGTGCCAGCAGTTCGGCAAAAATCTCCTACAATGAGCAGTTCTTC. Its translation is CASSSAKISYNEQFF. The chain combines TRBV12-3 or TRBV12-4 with TRBJ2-1; D is unresolved. Trimming took off 4 bases at V and 0 bases at J, with 10 bases between the two ends. CDR3 length: 15 amino acids.